This T cell receptor beta chain is drawn from a study of cytomegalovirus exposure and HLA in healthy donors. Comments on this clone: The antigen is not known.

This CDR3 is built from 14 residues. Germline assignment: CDR1 SGHRS and CDR2 YFSETQ. Trimming took 2 bases from V and 2 from J, leaving 10 bases between them. Findings and caveats of the study: Later genetic work tied a missense DCLRE1C variant to beta-chain V and J trimming.

PCR employed 60 Vbeta and 13 Jbeta primers. Profiled with immunoSEQ multiplex PCR; TCRdb holds only in-frame clones, not every one. The sample lists 140,000 or so clones, about 74% seen once, with 4.3% in the top ten. The receptor was derived from a man younger than 35 in good health and CMV-seropositive. The chain couples TRBV5-1 to TRBJ2-5; TRBD2 is a possible D gene (6 bases). The sequenced sample was PBMCs. As DNA, the CDR3 is TGCGCCAGCAGCTTAGGACTAACTCAAGAGACCCAGTACTTC. It specifies CASSLGLTQETQYF.